The 23 T cell receptor beta chains presented below share a single source sample, sequenced in a study of post-analysis software for immune sequencing data. Built from TCR beta cDNA, the libraries had unique molecular identifiers in them. TCRdb re-called the PCR reads with MiXCR, one entry per CDR3 protein. The table includes about 770,000 distinct CDR3 sequences, roughly 46% detected once. These receptors have no identified antigens. Whole-study findings and limits: About 5 TRBV segments occurring more often in patients than controls included TRBV5-6, TRBV5-1 and TRBV20-1.

The material sequenced was blood. These receptors were collected from a girl aged 5-17 years with multiple sclerosis.

This chain joins TRBV2 and TRBJ2-5; D gene uncertain. The V gene lost 8 bases and the J gene lost 5 bases, with 9 bases spanning the gap. CDR3 size: 11 residues. Germline V gives CDR1 SNHLY, CDR2 FYNNEI. This CDR3 is CASPGRETQYF. The CDR3 DNA reads as TGTGCCAGCCCGGGCCGGGAGACCCAGTACTTC.

The chain uses TRBV28 and TRBJ2-4; D is unresolved. The J call is doubtful: the DNA matches TRBJ2-5 better. Germline V gene data show CDR1 as MDHEN and CDR2 as SYDVKM. This CDR3 comprises 13 residues. In DNA, the CDR3 is TGTGCCAGCAGTTTTTTTAGACTTGGGACCCAGTACTTC. Translation gives CASSFFRLGTQYF.

The chain recombines TRBV7-2 with TRBJ2-5, with 7 bases that match TRBD2. With V trimmed by 6 bases and J by 4 bases, 14 bases remained unmatched. The CDR3 covers 16 residues. Looked up from germline, CDR1 is SGHTA and CDR2 is FQGNSA. The CDR3 region has the DNA TGTGCCAGCAGTATAACGGGGGTAGGGGAGGGAGAGACCCAGTACTTC. The encoded protein is CASSITGVGEGETQYF.

CDR3 sequence (DNA): TGTGCCAGCAGCTCCCCCCCGGGGCTCAACAATGAGCAGTTCTTC. This translates into CASSSPPGLNNEQFF. The V and J genes are TRBV11-2 and TRBJ2-1; D possibly matches TRBD1 or TRBD2 (5 bases each). Germline CDR1 reads SGHAT; CDR2 reads FQNNGV. The V and J ends lost 4 bases and 5 bases respectively, with 15 bases between them. The CDR3 sequence is 15 residues long.

The chain joins TRBV7-9 to TRBJ2-1; 11 bases match TRBD2. Losses at the gene ends were 1 base for V and 15 bases for J; bases not matched to a gene: 8. Per the germline V gene, CDR1 is SEHNR and CDR2 is FQNEAQ (reference sequence). The CDR3 has 14 amino acids. This CDR3 is CASSLGTSGRGLFF. CDR3 in DNA: TGTGCCAGCAGCTTAGGAACTAGCGGGAGAGGCCTGTTCTTC.

V usage is TRBV6-1 and J usage is TRBJ2-1; TRBD2 aligns across 10 bases. V was clipped by 4 bases and J by 7 bases; unmatched bases: 4. This CDR3 has 14 residues. The germline gives CDR1 MNHNS, CDR2 SASEGT. CDR3 coding DNA: TGTGCCAGCAGTGCAAGCGGGAGGGTGAATGAGCAGTTCTTC. Translating gives CASSASGRVNEQFF.

The rearrangement joins TRBV7-2 to TRBJ2-7; 11 bases line up with TRBD2. The DNA end lines up better with TRBJ2-5; the J call may be wrong. The CDR3 consists of 14 residues. Per germline, CDR1 SGHTA and CDR2 FQGNSA. The CDR3 here is CASRILAGVETQYF. CDR3 nucleotides: TGTGCCAGCAGGATACTAGCGGGAGTAGAGACCCAGTACTTC.

The chain couples TRBV12-3 or TRBV12-4 to TRBJ2-3; either TRBD1 or TRBD2 may supply D (5 bases each). CDR3 size: 16 residues. Between the trimmed V and J ends, which lost 6 bases and 2 bases, there was a span of 18 bases. The CDR3 DNA reads TGTGCCAGCAGCCACGGGGCAGCCAGAAACACAGATACGCAGTATTTT. As protein: CASSHGAARNTDTQYF.

This clonotype was counted only a few times. This chain joins TRBV7-9 and TRBJ2-3; 7 positions match TRBD1. The V and J ends lost 0 bases and 8 bases, in that order; junction bases with no gene match: 8. This CDR3 has 15 amino acids. Germline V gives CDR1 SEHNR, CDR2 FQNEAQ (reference sequence). DNA for the CDR3: TGTGCCAGCAGCTTAGCCACAGGGGCCTCTGTTACGCAGTATTTT. Translating it yields CASSLATGASVTQYF.

V is TRBV20-1 and J is TRBJ1-5; D is unresolved. Germline-derived CDR1 and CDR2 are DFQATT and SNEGSKA (reference sequence). Trimming cost V 1 base and J 4 bases, with 8 bases left between them. The CDR3 is 13 amino acids. The CDR3 DNA reads as TGCAGTGCTAGAGCAGGAGGAAATCAGCCCCAGCATTTT. Protein sequence: CSARAGGNQPQHF.

The chain uses TRBV2 and TRBJ2-1, with 8 bases aligning to TRBD2. Unmatched junction bases numbered 5, after V lost 6 bases and J lost 1 base. Germline lookup yields CDR1 SNHLY and CDR2 FYNNEI. The CDR3 totals 15 residues. The CDR3 coding sequence is TGTGCCAGCAGGGGGACTAGATGGTCCTACAATGAGCAGTTCTTC. The encoded protein is CASRGTRWSYNEQFF.

Details on this clonotype: At one end the junction does not follow the germline gene, possibly because of a read error. The rearrangement uses TRBV15 and TRBJ1-4; no definite D call. Germline loops: CDR1 LNHNV, CDR2 YYDKDF (reference sequence). The CDR3 has 15 amino acids. DNA of the CDR3: TGTGCCACCAGCAGAGTGGGTGCAACTAATGAAAAACGGTTTTTT. Translation gives CATSRVGATNEKRFF. Using reference TRBV15 and TRBJ1-4 for the parts outside the CDR3, the full variable domain is DAMVIQNPRYQVTQFGKPVTLSCSQTLNHNVMYWYQQKSSQAPKLLFHYYDKDFNNEADTPDNFQSRRPNTSFCFLDIRSPGLGDTAMYLCATSRVGATNEKRFFGSGTQLSVL.

The rearrangement links TRBV29-1 to TRBJ2-4, with 8 bases lining up with TRBD2. In germline, CDR1 is SQVTM, CDR2 ANQGSEA. With 4 bases clipped from V and 6 bases from J, the junction kept 5 bases outside the gene matches. The CDR3 spans 13 residues. In DNA, the CDR3 is TGCAGCGTTGTTTCACTAGCGGCAAACATTCAGTACTTC. Protein: CSVVSLAANIQYF.

Only a few counts were recorded for this clonotype. Being one base from a much bigger clone, this may be a read error. The chain links TRBV28 to TRBJ2-5; D call uncertain. The V gene lost 3 bases and the J gene lost 5 bases, with 1 base spanning the gap. From germline, CDR1 is MDHEN and CDR2 SYDVKM. The CDR3 length is 10 residues. This chain's CDR3 is CASSFETQYF. The CDR3 bases are TGTGCCAGCAGTTTTGAGACCCAGTACTTC.

The chain joins TRBV7-8 to TRBJ1-5; D gene ambiguous. Between the trimmed V and J ends, which lost 2 bases and 6 bases, there was a span of 11 bases. Germline V lookup: CDR1 SGHVS, CDR2 FQNEAQ. The CDR3 consists of 14 residues. DNA of the CDR3: TGTGCCAGCAGCTTAACTCGGTTTGGTCAGCCCCAGCATTTT. It encodes CASSLTRFGQPQHF.

The rearrangement uses TRBV2 and TRBJ2-7; D not resolved. V lost 4 bases and J lost 3, with 13 bases in between. CDR3 length: 14 amino acids. Germline CDR1 is SNHLY and CDR2 is FYNNEI. CDR3 region: CASSGSSIGYEQYF. For the CDR3, the DNA is TGTGCCAGCAGTGGGTCCAGTATAGGCTACGAGCAGTACTTC. Complete variable domain (other parts from reference TRBV2 and TRBJ2-7): EPEVTQTPSHQVTQMGQEVILRCVPISNHLYFYWYRQILGQKVEFLVSFYNNEISEKSEIFDDQFSVERPDGSNFTLKIRSTKLEDSAMYFCASSGSSIGYEQYFGPGTRLTVT.

There are a few counts of this clonotype. The chain has TRBV12-3 or TRBV12-4 and TRBJ1-5; tentative D call: TRBD1 (6 bases). V was shortened by 7 bases and J by 2 bases, with 15 bases between the two germline ends. The CDR3 spans 15 residues. This CDR3 is CASKGGLEGNQPQHF. The CDR3 coding sequence is TGTGCCAGCAAGGGGGGACTTGAGGGCAATCAGCCCCAGCATTTT.

This sequence joins TRBV27 and TRBJ1-2, with a tentative D call TRBD1 (5 bases). Trimming took off 8 bases at V and 6 bases at J, with 13 bases between the two ends. The CDR3 covers 12 residues. CDR1 MNHEY and CDR2 SMNVEV come from the germline V gene (reference sequence). CDR3 protein: CASPSQDNGYTF. The DNA of the CDR3 is TGTGCCAGCCCTTCACAGGATAATGGCTACACCTTC.

This clonotype was counted between two and nine times. The rearrangement uses TRBV20-1 and TRBJ2-1; 9 bases match TRBD2. CDR3 length: 17 amino acids. The trim removed 0 bases at V and 5 bases at J, leaving 11 bases unmatched. Germline V CDR1 and CDR2: DFQATT, SNEGSKA (reference sequence). Here the CDR3 reads CSARDGGPSGINNEQFF. In DNA form, the CDR3 reads TGCAGTGCTAGAGATGGGGGGCCTAGCGGGATTAACAATGAGCAGTTCTTC.

This sequence joins TRBV6-5 and TRBJ2-3, with D hard to call. V was pared by 4 bases and J by 1 base, with 9 bases between. The CDR3 runs to 14 residues. The germline gives CDR1 MNHEY, CDR2 SVGAGI. The CDR3 loop is CASSSSIRTDTQYF. The CDR3, as DNA: TGTGCCAGCAGTTCCAGTATTCGCACAGATACGCAGTATTTT.

The V gene is TRBV7-9, the J gene TRBJ2-1, with 11 bases fitting TRBD2. This CDR3 region has 13 residues. The V gene end was trimmed by 5 bases and the J gene end by 12 bases; junction bases not matched to a gene: 6. The germline gives CDR1 SEHNR, CDR2 FQNEAQ (reference sequence). CDR3 coding DNA: TGTGCCAGCAGCGTACTAGCGGGAGTCGGGCAGTTCTTC. Its protein product is CASSVLAGVGQFF.

The chain has TRBV6-1 and TRBJ2-7; TRBD2 agrees at 9 bases. The germline V gene encodes CDR1 MNHNS and CDR2 SASEGT. V was pared by 6 bases and J by 6 bases, with 0 bases of the junction left unmatched. The CDR3 runs to 11 residues. This chain's CDR3 is CASRLAGEQYF. Here the CDR3 DNA reads TGTGCCAGCAGACTAGCGGGCGAGCAGTACTTC.

J is TRBJ1-2 and V is TRBV7-9, with D possibly TRBD1 on 5 matching bases. Germline V gives CDR1 SEHNR, CDR2 FQNEAQ (reference sequence). The CDR3 has 14 amino acids. The germline V and J ends were trimmed by 11 bases and 0 bases, with 16 bases remaining between them. For the CDR3, the DNA is TGTGCCTCTTCTTGGGGGACTACTAACTATGGCTACACCTTC. It codes for CASSWGTTNYGYTF. The full variable domain, rest sourced from reference TRBV7-9 and TRBJ1-2, is DTGVSQNPRHKITKRGQNVTFRCDPISEHNRLYWYRQTLGQGPEFLTYFQNEAQLEKSRLLSDRFSAERPKGSFSTLEIQRTEQGDSAMYLCASSWGTTNYGYTFGSGTRLTVV.